This entry features one T cell receptor (beta chain) sequence. Its antigen is currently unknown. The TCR beta profiling, which covered VDJ combination and CDR3 sequence, was carried out using genomic DNA as the template. MiXCR, run by TCRdb on the reads, gives a single entry per CDR3 protein. The sample consists of approximately 50,000 distinct CDR3 sequences, roughly 69% of them appearing once. Trimming cost V 6 bases and J 0 bases, with 8 bases left between them. Germline CDR1 reads SQVTM; CDR2 reads ANQGSEA. This CDR3 comprises 12 residues. The sample originates from a study of CD8+CD57+ T cells in acquired aplastic anemia. Study-wide background: Average DNA yield from sorted CD4+ and CD8+ cells was about 3.2 ug. The study obtained about 10 million reads on average for CD4+ cells from healthy donors. Study-level findings and limits: The number of CD8+ CDR3 sequences shared by patients and controls was twenty-nine.

This sequence joins TRBV29-1 and TRBJ1-2; D is possibly TRBD1 (5 bases). The sequencing input was sorted CD4+, CD8+, or CD8+CD57+ T cells (not recorded which) from PBMCs. The TCR originated in a human donor in good health, serving as a control. The CDR3 loop reads CSVTVSNYGYTF. CDR3 DNA: TGCAGCGTGACAGTATCTAACTATGGCTACACCTTC.